The sequence of this T cell receptor beta chain was determined in a study of shared clonotypes between healthy human individuals. Study-wide results and caveats: The researchers took only blood, and tissue repertoires probably look different. Large sequencing depth failed to make sorted-subset sequencing complete, rarefaction showed. The sharing of around 5% of naive CD4 clonotypes was seen across several donors.

Here immunoSEQ multiplex PCR was the method, and the copy in TCRdb shows in-frame clones only, minus some. The sample shows about 730,000 clones, 72% of them seen only once. V was cut by 4 bases and J by 4 bases, with 14 bases left in between. Germline V gives CDR1 MDHEN, CDR2 SYDVKM. The CDR3 loop spans 15 amino acids. Of note for this clone: What it binds is unknown.

The V gene is TRBV28, the J gene TRBJ1-5; D gene unclear. The specimen sequenced was memory CD4+ T cells sorted from blood. The sample's subset: CD45RA-negative fraction. The clonotype was recovered from a woman in her 30s in good health. This chain's CDR3 is CASSSTGGRNQPQHF. The CDR3 DNA reads as TGTGCCAGCAGTTCCACCGGTGGACGAAATCAGCCCCAGCATTTT.